There are a few counts of the clone carrying this TCR beta chain. The CDR3 has 13 amino acids. The trim removed 5 bases at V and 7 bases at J, leaving 4 bases unmatched. From germline, CDR1 is SEHNR and CDR2 FQNEAQ (reference sequence). The entry originates in a study of HIV-infected patients and healthy controls. MiXCR, run by TCRdb on the 5' RACE reads, gives a single entry per CDR3 protein. The table includes 60,000 to 75,000 distinct CDR3 sequences, around 17% detected once. The rearrangement uses TRBV7-9 and TRBJ1-5, with 8 nucleotides matching TRBD1. The sequencing sample was made of CD4+ T cells from blood. The clonotype was recovered from a human donor in good health. CDR3 sequence: CASSRTGRQPQHF. CDR3 sequence (DNA): TGTGCCAGCAGCCGGACAGGGCGGCAGCCCCAGCATTTT.